These T cell receptor beta chains were read from a single sample in a study of radiotherapy plus CTLA-4 blockade in lung cancer. Sequencing used immunoSEQ multiplex PCR; TCRdb keeps in-frame clones, though not all of them. This table has around 100,000 clones, roughly 80% appearing once. The sample was peripheral blood, taken from a patient treated with radiotherapy plus ipilimumab. These receptors all stem from a human donor with non-small cell lung cancer that progressed on radiotherapy plus ipilimumab. Some clones in this sample may be carry-over from other donors' samples. The CDR3 runs from the conserved cysteine through the conserved F or W. Each record gives: D gene, clone size, J gene, V gene, CDR3 DNA, CDR3 protein. A D gene is named only where the DNA matches it firmly. Rows may omit the clone size; those that give it use once, few, many or a size class.

.,.,TRBJ2-2,TRBV14,TGTGCCAGCAGCCAATTACAGGGAATAGGGATCACCGGGGAGCTGTTTTTT,CASSQLQGIGITGELFF
.,few,TRBJ1-4,TRBV4-3,TGCGCCAGCAGCCAAGATCGCCGTTCAACTAATGAAAAACTGTTTTTT,CASSQDRRSTNEKLFF
.,.,TRBJ1-2,TRBV21-1,TGTGCCAGCAGCAACGGAGGCTACACCTTC,CASSNGGYTF
TRBD1,.,TRBJ2-7,TRBV2,TGTGCCAGCAGTACCGGGACAGGGGGCGTAATGGTCTACGAGCAGTACTTC,CASSTGTGGVMVYEQYF
TRBD2,.,TRBJ2-7,TRBV7-2,TGTGCCAGCAGCTTAGCAAGGAGCGGGGGCGGGGAGCAGTACTTC,CASSLARSGGGEQYF
.,.,TRBJ1-5,TRBV2,TGTGCCAGCTTAAGGTGGGGGGGAGCTCAGCCCCAGCATTTT,CASLRWGGAQPQHF
.,once,TRBJ2-1,TRBV15,TGTGCCACCAGCAATAATCGGGGCCCCTACAATGAGCAGTTCTTC,CATSNNRGPYNEQFF
TRBD2,.,TRBJ2-1,TRBV6-5,TGTGCCAGCAGTTACGAGCGGGGGGGCGCAAATGAGCAGTTCTTC,CASSYERGGANEQFF
.,few,TRBJ1-4,TRBV19,TGTGCCAGTAGTAAGACTCCTTCGGTCGAACTGAATGAAAAACTGTTTTTT,CASSKTPSVELNEKLFF
.,.,TRBJ2-7,TRBV18,TGTGCCAGCTCACCACCAGGACAAAACTACGAGCAGTACTTC,CASSPPGQNYEQYF
TRBD1,.,TRBJ1-5,TRBV6-1,TGTGCCAGCAGTGTAACAGGGGGTTATAGCAATCAGCCCCAGCATTTT,CASSVTGGYSNQPQHF
TRBD1,once,TRBJ2-2,TRBV9,TGTGCCAGCAGCGCCAACAGGGGGCGGACCGGGGAGCTGTTTTTT,CASSANRGRTGELFF
TRBD1,.,TRBJ2-1,TRBV27,TGTGCCAGCAGCCTCCTGCCGTTCGGGACAGGCAATGAGCAGTTCTTC,CASSLLPFGTGNEQFF
.,once,TRBJ2-5,TRBV7-9,TGTGCCAGCAGCTTAAAACAGTACCAAGAGACCCAGTACTTC,CASSLKQYQETQYF
.,.,TRBJ1-5,TRBV11-2,TGTGCCAGCAGCTTCCAAGGGAGCGCCAATCAGCCCCAGCATTTT,CASSFQGSANQPQHF
.,.,TRBJ1-2,TRBV30,TGTGCCTGGAGTGGCTTCGGAGGCTTCAGAAGAGGCTACACCTTC,CAWSGFGGFRRGYTF
.,.,TRBJ2-3,TRBV4-2,TGTGCCAGCAGCGGACGGTCCCGACAGGCCACAGATACGCAGTATTTT,CASSGRSRQATDTQYF
.,.,TRBJ1-2,TRBV6-5,TGTGCCAGCAGCCCACGTGGTAGGATCTATGGCTACACCTTC,CASSPRGRIYGYTF
.,.,TRBJ2-7,TRBV29-1,TGCAGCGTTGCAAAATTGGGCATGAGGAGCGAGCAGTACTTC,CSVAKLGMRSEQYF
.,.,TRBJ1-6,TRBV7-9,TGTGCCAGCAGCTTTAACGATAATTCACCCCTCCACTTT,CASSFNDNSPLHF
TRBD1,.,TRBJ1-1,TRBV18,TGTGCCAGCTCACAGGGACAGGGGAGGGCTGAAGCTTTCTTT,CASSQGQGRAEAFF
TRBD2,.,TRBJ2-3,TRBV5-1,TGCGCCAGCACCCGGTCCGGGGGGAGGGCAGATACGCAGTATTTT,CASTRSGGRADTQYF
TRBD1,.,TRBJ1-2,TRBV4-2,TGTGCCAGCAGCCAGGGACAGGGTAGGACCTTC,CASSQGQGRTF
TRBD1,.,TRBJ1-2,TRBV7-9,TGTGCCAGCAGCCGAGGGACAGGGGTTTTTGGCTACACCTTC,CASSRGTGVFGYTF
.,.,TRBJ1-4,TRBV7-2,TGTGCCAGCAGCTTAAGGCCGGGGGCGACTAATGAAAAACTGTTTTTT,CASSLRPGATNEKLFF
.,.,TRBJ2-5,TRBV6-1,TGTGCCAGCAGCGTCCTGTGGGAGACCCAGTACTTC,CASSVLWETQYF
.,.,TRBJ1-6,TRBV10-3,TGTGCCATCAGTCAGGCAGGGAGTTCACCCCTCCACTTT,CAISQAGSSPLHF
TRBD1,.,TRBJ1-5,TRBV7-2,TGTGCCAGCAGCTCGTGGACAGGGCCGGCACAGCCCCAGCATTTT,CASSSWTGPAQPQHF
.,.,TRBJ2-7,TRBV5-5,TGTGCCAGCAGCCGGGACTTTCTCTACGAGCAGTACTTC,CASSRDFLYEQYF
TRBD2,.,TRBJ2-3,TRBV2,TGTGCCAGCAGTCTAGCGGGGGGATACACAGATACGCAGTATTTT,CASSLAGGYTDTQYF
TRBD2,.,TRBJ2-7,TRBV7-2,TGTGCCAGCAGCCGAGGACTAGCGGGGAACTACGAGCAGTACTTC,CASSRGLAGNYEQYF
.,.,TRBJ1-5,TRBV7-2,TGTGCCAGCAGCGAAAGGCCCAGGGAAGGGGGTCAGCCCCAGCATTTT,CASSERPREGGQPQHF